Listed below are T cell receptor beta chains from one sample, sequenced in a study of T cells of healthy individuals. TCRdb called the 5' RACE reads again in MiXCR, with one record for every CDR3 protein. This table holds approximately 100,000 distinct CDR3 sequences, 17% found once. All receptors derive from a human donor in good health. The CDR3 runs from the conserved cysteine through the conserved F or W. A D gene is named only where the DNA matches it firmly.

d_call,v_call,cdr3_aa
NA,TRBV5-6,CASSLAGEGSYTF
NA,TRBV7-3,CASSLTQGITEAFF
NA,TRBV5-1,CASSLALSGSYNEQFF
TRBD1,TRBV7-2,CASSQGQYTDTQYF
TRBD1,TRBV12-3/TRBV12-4,CASSAGTANTGELFF
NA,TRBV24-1,CATSDLEGPGDTQYF
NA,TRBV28,CASSFHNEQFF
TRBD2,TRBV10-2,CASSESGLAGSFYEQYF
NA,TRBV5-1,CASSATQETQYF
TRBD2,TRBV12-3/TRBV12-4,CASSLAGRSYEQYF
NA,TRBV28,CASSFFDRRERTGELFF
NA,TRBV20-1,CSARARTGYNEQFF
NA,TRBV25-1,CASSDGGGGDIQYF
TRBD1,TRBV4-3,CASSQGRRGTYEQYF
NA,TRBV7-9,CASSLVDSQETQYF
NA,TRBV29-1,CSVGRGELEAFF
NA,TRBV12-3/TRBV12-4,CATGLGTDTQYF
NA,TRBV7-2,CASSLKTGETQYF
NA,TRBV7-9,CASSTTPTDTQYF
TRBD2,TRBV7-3,CASKCAASGSFGTDTQYF